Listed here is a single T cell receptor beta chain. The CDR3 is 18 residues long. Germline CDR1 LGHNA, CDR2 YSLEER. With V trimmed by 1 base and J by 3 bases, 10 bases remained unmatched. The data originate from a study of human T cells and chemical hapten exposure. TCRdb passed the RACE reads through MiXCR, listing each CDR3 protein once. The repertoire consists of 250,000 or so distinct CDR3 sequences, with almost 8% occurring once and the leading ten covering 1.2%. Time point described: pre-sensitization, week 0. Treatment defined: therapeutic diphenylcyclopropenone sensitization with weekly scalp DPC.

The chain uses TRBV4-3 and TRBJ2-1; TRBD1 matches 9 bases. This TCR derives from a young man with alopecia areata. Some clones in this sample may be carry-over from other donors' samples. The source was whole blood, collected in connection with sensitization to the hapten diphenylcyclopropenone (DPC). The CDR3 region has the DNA TGCGCCAGCAGCCAAGCCGTAGGACAGGGGAGCCTCTACAATGAGCAGTTCTTC. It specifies CASSQAVGQGSLYNEQFF.